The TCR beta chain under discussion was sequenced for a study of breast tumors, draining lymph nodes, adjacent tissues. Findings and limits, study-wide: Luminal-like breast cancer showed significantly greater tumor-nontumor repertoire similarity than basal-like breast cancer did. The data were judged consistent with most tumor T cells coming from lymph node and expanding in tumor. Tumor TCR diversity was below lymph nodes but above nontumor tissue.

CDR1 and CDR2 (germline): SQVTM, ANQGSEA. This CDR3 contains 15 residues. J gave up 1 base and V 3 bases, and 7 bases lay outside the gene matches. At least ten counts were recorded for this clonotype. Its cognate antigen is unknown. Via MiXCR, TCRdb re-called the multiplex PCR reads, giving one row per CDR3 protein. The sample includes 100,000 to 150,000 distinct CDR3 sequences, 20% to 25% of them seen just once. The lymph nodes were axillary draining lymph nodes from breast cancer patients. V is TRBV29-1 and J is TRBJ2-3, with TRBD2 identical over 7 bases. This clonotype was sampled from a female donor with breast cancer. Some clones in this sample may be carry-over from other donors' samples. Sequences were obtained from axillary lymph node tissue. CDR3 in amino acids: CSVDPPGGGTDTQYF. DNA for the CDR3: TGCAGCGTTGATCCCCCGGGAGGCGGCACAGATACGCAGTATTTT.